This T cell receptor (beta chain) was documented in a study of blood T cell repertoires in COVID-19. About the research overall: Spain, Italy and the United States supplied samples that represented acute and convalescent COVID-19. Sample material is recorded as cDNA or gDNA derived from T cells, B-cell-depleted T cells, or PBMCs.

Germline V lookup: CDR1 SGHVS, CDR2 FQNEAQ. This CDR3 is 16 amino acids long. The V gene end was trimmed by 1 base and the J gene end by 6 bases; junction bases not matched to a gene: 10. Authors' methods: Amplification of reference gene primers provided the estimated nucleated cell counts. Profiling relied on immunoSEQ multiplex PCR, and the TCRdb table lists in-frame clones only, not all of them. V and J calls and clone size are those listed in that table; D and trimming were worked out from the DNA. Of some 130,000 clones in the sample, roughly 86% are singletons; the top ten hold over 9.5%. This clone was seen a few times.

This sequence originates from a woman aged 70-85 years with COVID-19, enrolled during active disease. The sample comprised peripheral blood. The rearrangement links TRBV7-8 to TRBJ2-7; TRBD1 matches 9 bases. The chain's CDR3 is CASSLVPGQGSSEQYF. The DNA for the CDR3 is TGTGCCAGCAGCTTAGTGCCGGGACAGGGATCTTCCGAGCAGTACTTC.